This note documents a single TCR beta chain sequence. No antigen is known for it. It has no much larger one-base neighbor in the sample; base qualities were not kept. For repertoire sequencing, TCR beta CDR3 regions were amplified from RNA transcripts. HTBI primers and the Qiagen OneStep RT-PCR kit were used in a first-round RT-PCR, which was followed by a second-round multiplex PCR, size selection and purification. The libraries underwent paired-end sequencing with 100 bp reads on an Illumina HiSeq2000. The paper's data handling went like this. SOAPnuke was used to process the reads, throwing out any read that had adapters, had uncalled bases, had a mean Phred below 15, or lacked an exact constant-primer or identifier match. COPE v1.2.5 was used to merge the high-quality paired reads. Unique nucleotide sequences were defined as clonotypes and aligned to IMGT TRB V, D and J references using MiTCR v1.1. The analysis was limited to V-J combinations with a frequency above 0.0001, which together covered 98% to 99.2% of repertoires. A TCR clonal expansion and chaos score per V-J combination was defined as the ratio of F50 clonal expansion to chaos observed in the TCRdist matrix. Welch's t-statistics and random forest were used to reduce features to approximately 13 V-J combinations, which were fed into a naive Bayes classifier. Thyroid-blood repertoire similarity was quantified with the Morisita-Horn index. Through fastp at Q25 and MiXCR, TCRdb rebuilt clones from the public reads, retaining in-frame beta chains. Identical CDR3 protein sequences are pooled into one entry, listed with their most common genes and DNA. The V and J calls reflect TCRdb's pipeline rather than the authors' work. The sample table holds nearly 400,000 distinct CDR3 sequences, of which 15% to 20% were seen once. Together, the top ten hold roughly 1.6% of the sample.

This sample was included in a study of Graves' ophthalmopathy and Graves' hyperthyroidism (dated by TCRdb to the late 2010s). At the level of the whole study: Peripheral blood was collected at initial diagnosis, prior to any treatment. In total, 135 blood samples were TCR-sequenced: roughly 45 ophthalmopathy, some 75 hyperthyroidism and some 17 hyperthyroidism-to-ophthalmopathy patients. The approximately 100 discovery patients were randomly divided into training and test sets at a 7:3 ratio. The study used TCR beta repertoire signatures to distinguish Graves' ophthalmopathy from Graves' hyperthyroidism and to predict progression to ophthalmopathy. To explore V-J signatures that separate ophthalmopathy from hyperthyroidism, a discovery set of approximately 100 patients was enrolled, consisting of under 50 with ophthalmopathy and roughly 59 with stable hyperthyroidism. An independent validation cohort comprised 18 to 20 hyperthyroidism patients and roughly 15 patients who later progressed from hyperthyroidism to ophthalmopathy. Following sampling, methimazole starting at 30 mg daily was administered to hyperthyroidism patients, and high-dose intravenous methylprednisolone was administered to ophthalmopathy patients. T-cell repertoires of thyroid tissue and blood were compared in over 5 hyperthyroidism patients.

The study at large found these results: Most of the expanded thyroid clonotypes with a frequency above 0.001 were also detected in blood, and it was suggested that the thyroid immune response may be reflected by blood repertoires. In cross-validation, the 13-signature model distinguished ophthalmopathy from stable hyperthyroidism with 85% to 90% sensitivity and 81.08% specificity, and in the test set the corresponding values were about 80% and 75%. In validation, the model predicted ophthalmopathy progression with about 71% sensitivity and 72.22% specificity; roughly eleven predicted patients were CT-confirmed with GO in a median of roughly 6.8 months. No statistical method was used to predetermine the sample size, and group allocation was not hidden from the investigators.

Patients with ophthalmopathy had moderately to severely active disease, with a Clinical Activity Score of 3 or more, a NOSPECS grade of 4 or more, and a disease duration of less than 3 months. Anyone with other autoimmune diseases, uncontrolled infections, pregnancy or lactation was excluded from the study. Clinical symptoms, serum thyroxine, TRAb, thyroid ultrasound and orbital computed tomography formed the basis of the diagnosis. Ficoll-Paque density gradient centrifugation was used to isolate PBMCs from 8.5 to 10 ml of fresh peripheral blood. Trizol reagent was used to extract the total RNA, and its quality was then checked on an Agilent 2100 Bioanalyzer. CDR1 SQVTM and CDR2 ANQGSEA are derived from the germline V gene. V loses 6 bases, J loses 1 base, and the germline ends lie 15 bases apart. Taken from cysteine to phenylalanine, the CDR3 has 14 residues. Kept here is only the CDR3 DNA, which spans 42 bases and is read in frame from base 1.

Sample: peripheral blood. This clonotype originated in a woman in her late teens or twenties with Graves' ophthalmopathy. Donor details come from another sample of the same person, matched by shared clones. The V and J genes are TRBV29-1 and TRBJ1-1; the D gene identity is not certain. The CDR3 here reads CSVMVPPANTEAFF. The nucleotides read TGCAGCGTGATGGTGCCTCCAGCGAACACTGAAGCTTTCTTT.